The sequence of this T cell receptor (beta chain) was determined in a study of T cell responses to AZD1222 COVID-19 vaccine. Across the study: Second-dose intervals of approximately 4 or approximately 12 weeks were pooled.

Profiling relied on immunoSEQ multiplex PCR, and the TCRdb table lists in-frame clones only, not all of them. The table lists some 150,000 clones, about 93% of them singletons, with approximately 2.1% in the top ten. The CDR3 loop spans 14 amino acids. Germline V lookup: CDR1 LNHDA, CDR2 SQIVND (reference sequence). V gave up 7 bases and J gave up 1 base; unmatched junction bases: 5. The specimen was peripheral blood, collected on day 0 of AZD1222 vaccination. The sequence was collected from an adult in good health. The chain joins TRBV19 to TRBJ2-3; TRBD2 aligns across 7 bases. This CDR3 is CASTRLAGTDTQYF. The CDR3 DNA follows: TGTGCCAGTACCAGACTAGCCGGCACAGATACGCAGTATTTT.